This TCR beta chain was sequenced for a study of blood T cell repertoires in COVID-19. Original handling: Reference gene primer amplification yielded estimated nucleated cell counts. Sequenced by immunoSEQ multiplex PCR; TCRdb stores in-frame clones only, minus some. The V and J calls and clone size come from that table; D and trimming were worked out from the DNA. Of 380,000 or so clones in the sample, 80% to 90% were seen once. The CDR3 runs to 17 residues. The ends lost 3 bases at V and 0 bases at J; junction bases unmatched: 8. Germline V CDR1 and CDR2: PRHDT, FYEKMQ (reference sequence). The chain carries TRBV13 and TRBJ2-7; TRBD1 agrees at 10 bases. The sequencing sample was made of peripheral blood. This TCR came from a man in his forties or fifties with acute or convalescent COVID-19. In DNA, the CDR3 is TGTGCCAGCAGCTTTTGGACAGGGGGGACAAGCTCCTACGAGCAGTACTTC. This codes for CASSFWTGGTSSYEQYF.